This note documents a single TCR beta chain sequence. This sample is drawn from a study of beta chain features in type 1 diabetes. All of the isolated RNA was reverse transcribed, so expressed TCRB transcripts were sequenced. Measured with immunoSEQ multiplex PCR; TCRdb has only the in-frame clones, and not every one. Of 120,000 to 150,000 clones in the sample, roughly 10% were seen once. Specimen: naive CD4+ T cells from blood. The sequence came from a man aged 18 to 30 in good health.

The CDR3 nucleotides are TGTGCCTGGGGTGCGAAAAACAGGAATTCACCCCTCCACTTT. This sequence encodes CAWGAKNRNSPLHF. The chain is built from TRBV30 and TRBJ1-6, with TRBD1 as a possible D gene (5 bases). There are 14 residues in the CDR3. The germline gives CDR1 GTSNPN, CDR2 SVGIG (reference sequence). Between the trimmed V and J ends, which lost 5 bases and 7 bases, there was a span of 15 bases.